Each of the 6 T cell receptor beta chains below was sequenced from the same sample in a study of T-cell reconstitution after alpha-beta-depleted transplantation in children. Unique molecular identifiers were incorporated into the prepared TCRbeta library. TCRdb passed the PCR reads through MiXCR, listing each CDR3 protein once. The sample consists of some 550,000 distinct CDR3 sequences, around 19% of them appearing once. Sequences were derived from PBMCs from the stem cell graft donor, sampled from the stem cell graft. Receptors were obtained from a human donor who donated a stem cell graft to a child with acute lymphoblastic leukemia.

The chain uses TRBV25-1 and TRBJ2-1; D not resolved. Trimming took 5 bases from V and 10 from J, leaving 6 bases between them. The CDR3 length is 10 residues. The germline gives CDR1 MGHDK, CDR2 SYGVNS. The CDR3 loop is CASSQGEQFF. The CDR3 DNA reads TGTGCCAGCAGTCAAGGGGAGCAGTTCTTC.

This CDR3 is CASSEGQGVQPQHF. In DNA form, the CDR3 reads TGTGCCAGCAGTGAGGGACAGGGGGTTCAGCCCCAGCATTTT. The chain recombines TRBV2 with TRBJ1-5; 11 bases fit TRBD1. The CDR3 totals 14 residues. CDR1 and CDR2 (germline): SNHLY, FYNNEI. V shed 3 bases, J shed 6 bases, and the junction held 1 base outside the gene matches. Using reference TRBV2 and TRBJ1-5 for the parts outside the CDR3, the full variable domain is EPEVTQTPSHQVTQMGQEVILRCVPISNHLYFYWYRQILGQKVEFLVSFYNNEISEKSEIFDDQFSVERPDGSNFTLKIRSTKLEDSAMYFCASSEGQGVQPQHFGDGTRLSIL.

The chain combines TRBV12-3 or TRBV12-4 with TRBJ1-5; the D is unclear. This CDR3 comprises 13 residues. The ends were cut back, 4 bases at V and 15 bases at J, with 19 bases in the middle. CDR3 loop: CASSSRIFRSLHF. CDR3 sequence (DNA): TGTGCCAGCAGTTCAAGGATTTTCAGAAGTCTGCATTTT.

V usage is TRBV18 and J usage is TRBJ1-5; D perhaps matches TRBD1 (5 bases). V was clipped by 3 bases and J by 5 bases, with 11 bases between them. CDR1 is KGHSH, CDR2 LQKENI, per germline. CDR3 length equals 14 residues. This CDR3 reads CASSPGRNYQPQHF. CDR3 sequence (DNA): TGTGCCAGCTCACCGGGACGGAATTATCAGCCCCAGCATTTT. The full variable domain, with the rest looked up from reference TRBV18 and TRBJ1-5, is NAGVMQNPRHLVRRRGQEARLRCSPMKGHSHVYWYRQLPEEGLKFMVYLQKENIIDESGMPKERFSAEFPKEGPSILRIQQVVRGDSAAYFCASSPGRNYQPQHFGDGTRLSIL.

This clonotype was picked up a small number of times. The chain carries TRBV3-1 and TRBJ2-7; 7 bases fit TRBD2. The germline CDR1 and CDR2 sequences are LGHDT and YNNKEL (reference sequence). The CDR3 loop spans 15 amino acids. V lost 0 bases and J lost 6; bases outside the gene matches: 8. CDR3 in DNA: TGTGCCAGCAGCCAAGAAGGTGCGGGAGCGGGCGAGCAGTACTTC. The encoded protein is CASSQEGAGAGEQYF.

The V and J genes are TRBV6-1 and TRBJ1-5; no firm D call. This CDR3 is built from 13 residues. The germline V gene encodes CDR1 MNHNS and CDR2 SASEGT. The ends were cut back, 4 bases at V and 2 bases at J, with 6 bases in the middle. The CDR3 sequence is CASSGMGNQPQHF. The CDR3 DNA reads TGTGCCAGCAGTGGGATGGGCAATCAGCCCCAGCATTTT.